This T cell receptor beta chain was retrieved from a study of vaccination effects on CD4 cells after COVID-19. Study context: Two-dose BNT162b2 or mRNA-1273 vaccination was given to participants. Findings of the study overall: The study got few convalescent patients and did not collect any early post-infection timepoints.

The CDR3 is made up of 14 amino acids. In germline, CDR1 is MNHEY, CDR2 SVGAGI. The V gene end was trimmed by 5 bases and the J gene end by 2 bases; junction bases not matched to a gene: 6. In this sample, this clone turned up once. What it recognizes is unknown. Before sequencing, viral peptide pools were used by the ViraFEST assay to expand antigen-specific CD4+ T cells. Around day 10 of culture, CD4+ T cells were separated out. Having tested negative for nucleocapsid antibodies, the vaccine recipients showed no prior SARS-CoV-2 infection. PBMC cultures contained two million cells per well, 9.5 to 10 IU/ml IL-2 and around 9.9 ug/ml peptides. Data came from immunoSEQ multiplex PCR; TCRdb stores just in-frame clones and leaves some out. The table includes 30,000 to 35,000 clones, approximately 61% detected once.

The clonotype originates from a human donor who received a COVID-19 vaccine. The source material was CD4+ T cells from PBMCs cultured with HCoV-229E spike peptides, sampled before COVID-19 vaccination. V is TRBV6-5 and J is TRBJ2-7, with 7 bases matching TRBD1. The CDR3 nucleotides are TGTGCCAGCAGTCAGACAGGGAATGCCTACGAGCAGTACTTC. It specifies CASSQTGNAYEQYF.